One sample yielded the 13 T cell receptor beta chains listed below, sequenced in a study of CD8 T cells in ankylosing spondylitis. General study results and limits: A TCR beta motif of 7 or 8 highly homologous variants appeared characteristic of ankylosing spondylitis blood.

One entry per CDR3 protein results from TCRdb running MiXCR on the 5' RACE reads. The profile shows under 950,000 distinct CDR3 sequences, about 20% of them singletons. Their antigen targets remain unknown. The sequenced sample was blood, either unsorted or a sorted T cell fraction (not recorded which). These receptors came from a male donor with ankylosing spondylitis.

The rearrangement uses TRBV27 and TRBJ2-1, with 8 positions matching TRBD1. V gave up 4 bases and J gave up 7 bases; unmatched junction bases: 6. This CDR3 region has 14 residues. The germline V gene has CDR1 MNHEY and CDR2 SMNVEV (reference sequence). The CDR3 spells CASSSTGERNEQFF. The CDR3 DNA is TGTGCCAGCAGTTCGACAGGGGAGAGAAATGAGCAGTTCTTC.

The chain joins TRBV7-3 to TRBJ1-1, with a tentative D call TRBD1 (6 bases). Trimming took 6 bases from V and 5 from J, leaving 16 bases between them. The CDR3 totals 14 residues. Germline CDR1 SGHTA, CDR2 FQGTGA. The CDR3 protein is CASSPTGARTEAFF. CDR3 DNA: TGTGCCAGCAGTCCTACGGGGGCCAGGACTGAAGCTTTCTTT.

This chain links TRBV7-9 with TRBJ2-1; 7 bases align to TRBD2. Germline CDR1 and CDR2: SEHNR and FQNEAQ (reference sequence). The ends lost 11 bases at V and 1 base at J; junction bases unmatched: 2. The CDR3 loop spans 12 amino acids. The DNA of the CDR3 is TGTGCCTTCGGGGGGTCCTACAATGAGCAGTTCTTC. Translated: CAFGGSYNEQFF.

The chain combines TRBV4-2 with TRBJ2-2, with a weak D call TRBD1 (6 bases). Trimming took 3 bases from V and 5 from J, leaving 10 bases between them. Germline V gives CDR1 LGHNA, CDR2 YNFKEQ. This CDR3 contains 14 residues. CDR3 sequence: CASSHQQGTGELFF. CDR3 bases: TGTGCCAGCAGCCACCAACAGGGAACCGGGGAGCTGTTTTTT.

The table lists this clonotype with a few counts. The chain carries TRBV12-3 or TRBV12-4 and TRBJ2-3; 8 nucleotides agree with TRBD2. CDR3 length: 17 amino acids. J was trimmed by 2 bases and V by 7 bases; bases with no gene match: 14. The CDR3 region has the DNA TGTGCCAGCAAGCCCTGGTCGGGGGGGCGCCCCACAGATACGCAGTATTTT. It translates to CASKPWSGGRPTDTQYF.

The gene calls are TRBV19 and TRBJ2-1, with no clear D. The CDR3 extends over 11 amino acids. The V gene's germline CDR1 is LNHDA and CDR2 SQIVND (reference sequence). Between the trimmed V and J ends, which lost 3 bases and 8 bases, there was a span of 5 bases. The CDR3, as DNA: TGTGCCAGTAGTATGGTCGATGAGCAGTTCTTC. Encoded protein: CASSMVDEQFF.

This clonotype was counted at least ten times. This chain uses TRBV7-2 with TRBJ2-3; 7 bases map to TRBD2. V lost 0 bases, J lost 2 bases, and 11 bases stayed unmatched. Germline loops: CDR1 SGHTA, CDR2 FQGNSA. The CDR3 has 18 amino acids. This CDR3 is CASSLALTSVKNTDTQYF. The DNA of the CDR3 is TGTGCCAGCAGCTTAGCGCTTACTAGCGTAAAGAACACAGATACGCAGTATTTT.

This chain connects TRBV19 to TRBJ2-3; D ambiguous. V was cut by 3 bases and J by 5 bases, with 9 bases left in between. CDR3 length: 13 residues. CDR1 LNHDA and CDR2 SQIVND come from the germline V gene (reference sequence). This CDR3 reads CASSISHGDTQYF. As DNA, the CDR3 is TGTGCCAGTAGTATCTCTCACGGAGATACGCAGTATTTT.

In this sample, this clonotype turned up many times. The chain carries TRBV5-1 and TRBJ2-4; tentatively, D is TRBD1 or TRBD2 (6 bases each). The CDR3 has 14 amino acids. Looked up from germline, CDR1 is SGHRS and CDR2 is YFSETQ. The V and J ends lost 1 base and 8 bases respectively, with 13 bases between them. CDR3 in DNA: TGCGCCAGCAGCTTGTCGGGGGCGCAGGACATTCAGTACTTC. It is translated as CASSLSGAQDIQYF.

The chain carries TRBV12-3 or TRBV12-4 and TRBJ1-4, with a weak D call TRBD1 (5 bases). There are 14 residues in the CDR3. V was trimmed by 5 bases and J by 7 bases, leaving 14 bases between them. CDR3 protein: CASSPGMGTEKLFF. The CDR3 nucleotides read TGTGCCAGCAGTCCCGGGATGGGGACTGAAAAACTGTTTTTT.

This chain uses TRBV6-2 or TRBV6-3 with TRBJ1-5, with D maybe TRBD1 (6 bases). This CDR3 spans 13 amino acids. Trimming removed 8 bases at V and 4 bases at J, with 12 bases between. In germline, CDR1 is MNHEY, CDR2 SVGEGT. In DNA form, the CDR3 reads TGTGCCAGCCTCCGGGACATAAATCAGCCCCAGCATTTT. This sequence encodes CASLRDINQPQHF.

The genes are TRBV30 and TRBJ1-3, with unresolved D. This CDR3 spans 11 amino acids. Per germline, CDR1 GTSNPN and CDR2 SVGIG (reference sequence). The germline V and J ends were trimmed by 3 bases and 2 bases, with 2 bases remaining between them. This CDR3 reads CAWRAGNTIYF. The CDR3 nucleotides read TGTGCCTGGAGGGCTGGAAACACCATATATTTT.

This clonotype was detected a few times. The chain joins TRBV13 to TRBJ2-5, with TRBD1 as a possible D gene (6 bases). Germline-derived CDR1 and CDR2 are PRHDT and FYEKMQ (reference sequence). The CDR3 has 16 residues. The V and J ends lost 5 bases and 1 base respectively, with 17 bases between them. The chain's CDR3 is CASSVRDTVIQETQYF. In DNA form, the CDR3 reads TGTGCCAGCAGCGTCCGGGACACAGTGATCCAAGAGACCCAGTACTTC.